Below, 30 T cell receptor beta chains from the same sample are listed, as sequenced in a study of glioma-infiltrating T cells after dendritic cell vaccination. This table comes from immunoSEQ multiplex PCR, and its TCRdb copy is limited to in-frame clones, with some not included. The top ten hold around a tenth of the sample, which has around 60,000 clones, 86% seen once. Time point specified: after dendritic cell vaccination, including at tumor progression/relapse. The sample here was blood, taken after dendritic cell vaccination. The receptors were gathered from a human donor with glioblastoma.

The chain is built from TRBV11-3 and TRBJ2-1; no clear D gene. Germline V gives CDR1 SGHNT, CDR2 YENEEA. Trimming took off 4 bases at V and 5 bases at J, with 15 bases between the two ends. This CDR3 has 15 residues. For the CDR3, the DNA is TGTGCCAGCAGCTCAGTGCCATTCACAAACAATGAGCAGTTCTTC. It codes for CASSSVPFTNNEQFF. The whole variable domain, remainder taken from reference TRBV11-3 and TRBJ2-1, is EAGVVQSPRYKIIEKKQPVAFWCNPISGHNTLYWYLQNLGQGPELLIRYENEEAVDDSQLPKDRFSAERLKGVDSTLKIQPAELGDSAVYLCASSSVPFTNNEQFFGPGTRLTVL.

The chain couples TRBV19 to TRBJ2-1; 11 bases are a match to TRBD2. The CDR3 loop spans 14 amino acids. Unmatched junction bases numbered 5, after V lost 6 bases and J lost 7 bases. Per germline, CDR1 LNHDA and CDR2 SQIVND (reference sequence). CDR3 coding DNA: TGTGCCAGTAGAGTAGCGGGAGGGATGAATGAGCAGTTCTTC. It yields the protein CASRVAGGMNEQFF.

CDR3 region: CASSFSGTGNTEAFF. CDR3 nucleotide sequence: TGTGCCAGCAGTTTCTCCGGGACAGGGAACACTGAAGCTTTCTTT. The chain is built from TRBV6-5 and TRBJ1-1; TRBD1 aligns across 8 bases. The CDR3 contains 15 residues. CDR1 and CDR2 from the germline V gene are MNHEY and SVGAGI. V lost 4 bases and J lost 1; bases outside the gene matches: 5.

The chain carries TRBV7-2 and TRBJ1-5, with TRBD1 matching over 8 bases. V shed 5 bases and J 5 bases; nucleotides not matched to a gene: 14. CDR1 is SGHTA, CDR2 FQGNSA, per germline. CDR3 length equals 17 residues. CDR3 nucleotides: TGTGCCAGCAGCCCACAATATGGACAGGGTGCGGATCAGCCCCAGCATTTT. It translates to CASSPQYGQGADQPQHF. Using reference TRBV7-2 and TRBJ1-5 for the parts outside the CDR3, the full variable domain is GAGVSQSPSNKVTEKGKDVELRCDPISGHTALYWYRQSLGQGLEFLIYFQGNSAPDKSGLPSDRFSAERTGGSVSTLTIQRTQQEDSAVYLCASSPQYGQGADQPQHFGDGTRLSIL.

This clone was seen only once. The CDR3 nucleotides are TGCGCCAGCAGCCAAGATTACTCTGGCAGGGTCGTGAACACTGAAGCTTTCTTT. Its protein is CASSQDYSGRVVNTEAFF. The chain combines TRBV4-3 with TRBJ1-1; TRBD1 might be the D (5 bases). The CDR3 sequence is 18 residues long. Per germline, CDR1 LGHNA and CDR2 YSLEER. Trimming stripped 0 bases from V and 0 bases from J, with 17 bases between.

The chain carries TRBV5-1 and TRBJ1-6, with TRBD1 as a possible D gene (6 bases). The V gene lost 0 bases and the J gene lost 2 bases, with 9 bases spanning the gap. Germline CDR1 is SGHRS and CDR2 is YFSETQ. The CDR3 has 16 amino acids. Here the CDR3 reads CASSLEQGPYNSPLHF. The CDR3 nucleotides are TGCGCCAGCAGCTTGGAACAGGGTCCCTATAATTCACCCCTCCACTTT.

This chain connects TRBV6-1 to TRBJ2-1; 10 bases fit TRBD1. The ends lost 7 bases at V and 6 bases at J; junction bases unmatched: 9. This CDR3 is 15 amino acids long. The V gene's germline CDR1 is MNHNS and CDR2 SASEGT. For the CDR3, the DNA is TGTGCCAGCAAAACCGGGACAGGGGTGCCCAATGAGCAGTTCTTC. Translation gives CASKTGTGVPNEQFF.

The chain combines TRBV11-2 with TRBJ2-7; D might be TRBD1 (6 bases). The ends were cut back, 1 base at V and 2 bases at J, with 12 bases in the middle. The CDR3 has 15 residues. Per germline, CDR1 SGHAT and CDR2 FQNNGV. CDR3 region: CASSLVQGLTYEQYF. Here the CDR3 DNA reads TGTGCCAGCAGCTTAGTGCAGGGGTTAACCTACGAGCAGTACTTC.

This clone appeared once. The gene calls are TRBV13 and TRBJ2-7; 11 nucleotides line up with TRBD2. Germline CDR1 is PRHDT and CDR2 is FYEKMQ (reference sequence). This CDR3 has 15 residues. V shed 5 bases, J shed 0 bases, and the junction held 3 bases outside the gene matches. This CDR3 is CASSRGLADSYEQYF. The CDR3 DNA reads as TGTGCCAGCAGCCGGGGACTAGCGGACTCCTACGAGCAGTACTTC.

This clone was recorded a few times. This same CDR3 is encoded by further DNA sequences in the sample. The chain recombines TRBV18 with TRBJ2-7, with 9 bases matching TRBD2. CDR1 KGHSH and CDR2 LQKENI come from the germline V gene. CDR3 length equals 14 residues. V gave up 3 bases and J gave up 1 base; unmatched junction bases: 1. CDR3 sequence (DNA): TGTGCCAGCTCACCCAGCGGGGGGTCCTACGAGCAGTACTTC. As protein: CASSPSGGSYEQYF. The entire variable domain, with the rest obtained from reference TRBV18 and TRBJ2-7, is as follows: NAGVMQNPRHLVRRRGQEARLRCSPMKGHSHVYWYRQLPEEGLKFMVYLQKENIIDESGMPKERFSAEFPKEGPSILRIQQVVRGDSAAYFCASSPSGGSYEQYFGPGTRLTVT.

Only one count was recorded for this clone. The chain uses TRBV5-6 and TRBJ1-1; 9 positions match TRBD1. Germline CDR1 reads SGHDT; CDR2 reads YYEEEE. The V gene end was trimmed by 7 bases and the J gene end by 1 base; junction bases not matched to a gene: 5. The CDR3 spans 14 residues. The CDR3 is CASGTGGRNTEAFF. The CDR3 DNA sequence: TGTGCCAGCGGTACAGGGGGCCGGAACACTGAAGCTTTCTTT.

The V gene is TRBV7-2, the J gene TRBJ2-3; 7 bases are shared with TRBD1. Unmatched junction bases numbered 7, after V lost 5 bases and J lost 5 bases. The CDR3 is 14 residues long. Germline CDR1 and CDR2: SGHTA and FQGNSA. The CDR3 spells CASSVLQGVDTQYF. Written as DNA, the CDR3 is TGTGCCAGCAGCGTCCTCCAGGGGGTAGATACGCAGTATTTT.

V usage is TRBV7-9 and J usage is TRBJ1-2; D not resolved. The CDR3 length is 14 residues. V lost 4 bases to trimming and J lost 5 bases, with 14 bases between them. From germline, CDR1 is SEHNR and CDR2 FQNEAQ (reference sequence). The CDR3 protein is CASSSKDGEYGYTF. DNA for the CDR3: TGTGCCAGCAGCTCCAAGGACGGGGAATATGGCTACACCTTC.

This chain connects TRBV7-2 to TRBJ1-1, with a tentative D call TRBD1 (6 bases). The germline V gene encodes CDR1 SGHTA and CDR2 FQGNSA. The CDR3 totals 16 residues. V lost 5 bases and J 1 base, leaving 17 bases between the germline ends. The CDR3 DNA sequence: TGTGCCAGCAGCCGAGAAGCTATCAGGGGGAACACTGAAGCTTTCTTT. It codes for CASSREAIRGNTEAFF.

About this clone: Other nucleotide sequences in the sample specify the same CDR3. The gene calls are TRBV29-1 and TRBJ1-2; D unclear. This CDR3 is 12 amino acids long. The germline gives CDR1 SQVTM, CDR2 ANQGSEA. Between the trimmed V and J ends, which lost 4 bases and 2 bases, there was a span of 8 bases. CDR3 sequence (DNA): TGCAGCGTTGTTGGCGGAAACTATGGCTACACCTTC. Translated, it gives CSVVGGNYGYTF.

The chain recombines TRBV25-1 with TRBJ1-4; the match to TRBD1 covers 10 bases. Germline V gene sequence: CDR1 MGHDK, CDR2 SYGVNS. V was pared by 3 bases and J by 4 bases, with 5 bases of the junction left unmatched. CDR3 size: 16 residues. CDR3 protein: CASSDTDRGFNEKLFF. The CDR3 nucleotides read TGTGCCAGCAGTGACACGGACAGGGGGTTTAATGAAAAACTGTTTTTT.

This clone was seen a handful of times. The chain recombines TRBV27 with TRBJ2-1, with D possibly TRBD1 on 7 matching bases. This CDR3 has 15 residues. Germline lookup yields CDR1 MNHEY and CDR2 SMNVEV (reference sequence). The germline V and J ends were trimmed by 7 bases and 7 bases, with 20 bases remaining between them. CDR3 sequence: CASTENRGLRNEQFF. The CDR3 nucleotides are TGTGCCAGCACAGAAAACAGGGGACTTAGGAATGAGCAGTTCTTC.

The CDR3 bases are TGTGCCGGACAGGGAATGAACACTGAAGCTTTCTTT. Encoded protein: CAGQGMNTEAFF. The chain links TRBV30 to TRBJ1-1, with 8 positions matching TRBD1. CDR3 length equals 12 residues. Germline CDR1 is GTSNPN and CDR2 is SVGIG (reference sequence). With 8 bases clipped from V and 0 bases from J, the junction kept 2 bases outside the gene matches.

This clone was observed once. The chain recombines TRBV30 with TRBJ1-3; weak D call: TRBD1 (5 bases). The CDR3 has 14 amino acids. Germline CDR1 GTSNPN, CDR2 SVGIG (reference sequence). V lost 2 bases and J lost 0, with 8 bases in between. CDR3 in DNA: TGTGCCTGGAGTCGACAGAGCTCTGGAAACACCATATATTTT. Translation gives CAWSRQSSGNTIYF.

The genes are TRBV18 and TRBJ2-3; the match to TRBD2 covers 8 bases. Germline loops: CDR1 KGHSH, CDR2 LQKENI. V dropped 2 bases and J dropped 0; count of bases not matched to a gene: 7. The CDR3 spans 17 residues. The CDR3 loop is CASSPSEAGASTDTQYF. CDR3 bases: TGTGCCAGCTCACCATCTGAAGCGGGGGCTAGCACAGATACGCAGTATTTT.

This rearrangement joins TRBV7-2 to TRBJ1-2; 8 nucleotides line up with TRBD1. V dropped 2 bases and J dropped 7; count of bases not matched to a gene: 6. The CDR3 is 14 residues long. The germline gives CDR1 SGHTA, CDR2 FQGNSA. DNA for the CDR3: TGTGCCAGCAGCTTAACAGGGGGAACGACTGGCTACACCTTC. It translates to CASSLTGGTTGYTF.

The chain couples TRBV19 to TRBJ1-2; the D gene is possibly TRBD1 (5 bases). This CDR3 spans 16 amino acids. Germline CDR1 reads LNHDA; CDR2 reads SQIVND (reference sequence). The V and J ends lost 5 bases and 7 bases respectively, with 23 bases between them. The CDR3 loop reads CASSASNLGHSRGYTF. The CDR3 nucleotides are TGTGCCAGTAGTGCCTCCAACCTCGGACACTCGCGTGGCTACACCTTC. Supplemented by reference TRBV19 and TRBJ1-2, the full variable domain reads DGGITQSPKYLFRKEGQNVTLSCEQNLNHDAMYWYRQDPGQGLRLIYYSQIVNDFQKGDIAEGYSVSREKKESFPLTVTSAQKNPTAFYLCASSASNLGHSRGYTFGSGTRLTVV.

The V and J genes are TRBV6-6 and TRBJ2-7; TRBD2 might be the D (6 bases). V lost 6 bases to trimming and J lost 2 bases, with 17 bases between them. The CDR3 has 15 residues. The germline gives CDR1 MNHNY, CDR2 SVGAGI (reference sequence). As DNA, the CDR3 is TGTGCCAGCAGCCCCCCGGGGGACGGCGCCTACGAGCAGTACTTC. Amino acid sequence: CASSPPGDGAYEQYF.

This clone has more than one count but fewer than ten. The chain recombines TRBV2 with TRBJ2-7, with D perhaps TRBD2 (5 bases). V shed 4 bases and J shed 6 bases, with 19 bases lying between them. The CDR3 sequence is 15 residues long. Germline CDR1 SNHLY, CDR2 FYNNEI. The CDR3 DNA reads TGTGCCAGCAGTGTAGGCCTAGATTCCCGGGGCGAGCAGTACTTC. This sequence encodes CASSVGLDSRGEQYF.

The chain carries TRBV7-2 and TRBJ2-5; possibly TRBD1 or TRBD2 for D (6 bases each). Near its end, the DNA agrees better with TRBJ2-7, so the J call may be wrong. Germline V gene data show CDR1 as SGHTA and CDR2 as FQGNSA. The CDR3 length is 19 residues. CDR3 amino acids: CASTFLGGSSMAQGGEQYF. The CDR3 DNA reads TGTGCCAGCACTTTCCTGGGGGGCTCATCGATGGCCCAAGGGGGCGAGCAGTACTTC.

This rearrangement joins TRBV6-5 to TRBJ1-5, with D possibly being TRBD1 (5 bases). CDR3 size: 16 residues. The germline V and J ends were trimmed by 2 bases and 2 bases, with 13 bases remaining between them. CDR1 and CDR2 from the germline V gene are MNHEY and SVGAGI. CDR3 sequence: CASSYLQGIGNQPQHF. The CDR3 DNA is TGTGCCAGCAGTTACCTCCAGGGAATCGGCAATCAGCCCCAGCATTTT.

This chain uses TRBV6-5 with TRBJ2-7; D may be TRBD1 (6 bases). The length of the CDR3 is 14 residues. V was pared by 5 bases and J by 0 bases, with 11 bases between. Germline V gene lookup returns CDR1 MNHEY and CDR2 SVGAGI. The CDR3 loop is CASSRQELSYEQYF. The CDR3 DNA reads as TGTGCCAGCAGTCGACAGGAGCTCTCCTACGAGCAGTACTTC.

The J gene is TRBJ1-2, the V gene TRBV9, with 9 bases matching TRBD1. V gave up 4 bases and J gave up 6 bases; unmatched junction bases: 4. The germline gives CDR1 SGDLS, CDR2 YYNGEE. The CDR3 is 13 amino acids. The CDR3 loop reads CASSRTGVDGYTF. In nucleotides, the CDR3 is TGTGCCAGCAGCAGGACAGGGGTGGATGGCTACACCTTC. Full variable domain (remainder filled in from reference TRBV9 and TRBJ1-2): DSGVTQTPKHLITATGQRVTLRCSPRSGDLSVYWYQQSLDQGLQFLIQYYNGEERAKGNILERFSAQQFPDLHSELNLSSLELGDSALYFCASSRTGVDGYTFGSGTRLTVV.

V is TRBV6-4 and J is TRBJ2-6, with 7 bases lining up with TRBD1. CDR3 length: 17 residues. Germline V gene sequence: CDR1 MRHNA, CDR2 SNTAGT. After removal of 7 bases from V and 0 bases from J, the junction contained 9 bases not matched to a gene. CDR3 coding DNA: TGTGCCAGCATTTCACAGGGGAACAGCTCTGGGGCCAACGTCCTGACTTTC. Protein: CASISQGNSSGANVLTF.

The chain joins TRBV4-2 to TRBJ2-3; the match to TRBD2 covers 12 bases. The CDR3 sequence is 17 residues long. From germline, CDR1 is LGHNA and CDR2 YNFKEQ. The V segment lost 3 bases and the J segment 4 bases; nucleotides outside the gene matches: 8. The DNA for the CDR3 is TGTGCCAGCAGCCAGCCGACTAGCGGGAGAGTGGCAGATACGCAGTATTTT. It yields the protein CASSQPTSGRVADTQYF.